This T cell receptor beta chain comes out of a study of human T cells and chemical hapten exposure. On the study more broadly: Patch tests delivered 0.01% DPC to the upper back and were evaluated at 6 days.

This CDR3 is built from 13 residues. CDR1 is MNHEY and CDR2 is SMNVEV in the germline V gene (reference sequence). Trimming removed 3 bases at V and 3 bases at J, with 8 bases between. TCRdb re-analysed the RACE reads in MiXCR, keeping a single row per CDR3 protein. This table holds 200,000 to 300,000 distinct CDR3 sequences, approximately 8.6% found once. The table lists this clonotype with many counts. Documented time point: pre-sensitization, week 0. Treatment of the sample: therapeutic diphenylcyclopropenone sensitization with weekly scalp DPC. This receptor was taken from a woman in her forties with alopecia areata. Some clones in this sample may be carry-over from other donors' samples. The source was whole blood, collected in connection with sensitization to the hapten diphenylcyclopropenone (DPC). This rearrangement joins TRBV27 to TRBJ1-1, with D unresolved. The CDR3 is CASSFVTDTEAFF. In nucleotides, the CDR3 is TGTGCCAGCAGTTTCGTAACAGACACTGAAGCTTTCTTT.